This T cell receptor beta chain was documented in a study of shared clonotypes between healthy human individuals. Study conclusions and caveats: Clonotype sharing among donors was thought likely to change with sequencing depth.

Once extracted for a subset, genomic DNA was divided evenly among several immunoSEQ plates. Sorted-subset replicate PCR reactions contained roughly 200 ng DNA, corresponding to tens of thousands of T cell genomes. This table comes from immunoSEQ multiplex PCR, and its TCRdb copy is limited to in-frame clones, with some not included. This sample has 800,000 or so clones; about 96% occur once, and the top ten carry less than 0.3%. On this clone: Its antigen is currently unknown.

The naive CD8 subset, CD45RO-negative cells positively selected for CCR7, excluded terminally differentiated effector memory CD45RA+ cells. The receptor comes from a man aged 30 to 45 in good health. The sequencing input was naive CD8+ T cells sorted from blood.

DNA of the CDR3: TGTGCCAGCAGTCGCGACAGCCTTAATGAAAAACTGTTTTTT. Its translation is CASSRDSLNEKLFF. This sequence joins TRBV28 and TRBJ1-4; D is possibly TRBD1 (5 bases). The CDR3 runs 14 residues. Germline-derived CDR1 and CDR2 are MDHEN and SYDVKM. The germline V and J ends were trimmed by 5 bases and 4 bases, with 11 bases remaining between them.